This T cell receptor beta chain was sequenced in a study of blood T cell repertoires in COVID-19. Original methodology: Amplification of reference gene primers provided the estimated nucleated cell counts. The method was immunoSEQ multiplex PCR; TCRdb's version includes in-frame clones alone and lacks a portion of them. For V, J and clone size, that table is used; D and trimming come from the DNA. This table holds about 230,000 clones, 85% found once. The CDR3 loop spans 13 amino acids. V shed 7 bases and J shed 1 base, with 8 bases lying between them. Germline CDR1 reads SGDLS; CDR2 reads YYNGEE. This chain connects TRBV9 to TRBJ2-2; D remains unclear. Sequencing was done on a sample of peripheral blood. The clonotype comes from a man aged 45-65 years with COVID-19, enrolled during active disease. As DNA, the CDR3 is TGTGCCAGCGGTTCAGGGAACACCGGGGAGCTGTTTTTT. Encoded protein: CASGSGNTGELFF.